The sample holds a few counts of the clone carrying this TCR beta chain. This specimen belongs to a study of beta chain features in type 1 diabetes. This CDR3 region has 14 residues. Germline V gene data show CDR1 as SGHAT and CDR2 as FQNNGV. V lost 2 bases, J lost 2 bases, and 9 bases lay in between. Expressed TCRB transcripts were sequenced because the entire RNA isolate underwent reverse transcription. Measured with immunoSEQ multiplex PCR; TCRdb has only the in-frame clones, and not every one. The sample yields approximately 160,000 clones, roughly 9.1% seen once. The sequence was collected from a woman aged 18-29 years in good health. Sequenced material: central memory CD4+ T cells from blood. The chain joins TRBV11-2 to TRBJ2-5, with D possibly being TRBD2 (6 bases). The CDR3 DNA reads as TGTGCCAGCAGCTTACGACTAGATCAAGAGACCCAGTACTTC. This codes for CASSLRLDQETQYF.